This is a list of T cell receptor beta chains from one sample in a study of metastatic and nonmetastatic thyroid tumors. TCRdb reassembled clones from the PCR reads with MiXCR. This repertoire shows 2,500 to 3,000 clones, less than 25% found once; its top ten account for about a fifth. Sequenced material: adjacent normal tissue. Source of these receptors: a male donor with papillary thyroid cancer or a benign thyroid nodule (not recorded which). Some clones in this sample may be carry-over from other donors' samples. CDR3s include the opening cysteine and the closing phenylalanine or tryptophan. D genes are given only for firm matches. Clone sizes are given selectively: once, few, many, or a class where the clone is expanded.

cdr3_aa: CASGFIGEGYNEQFF; cdr3_nt: TGTGCTAGTGGTTTCATCGGAGAAGGATACAATGAGCAGTTCTTC; clone_size: few; j_call: TRBJ2-1; v_call: TRBV12-5; d_call: NA
cdr3_aa: CASRNLGSDQPQHF; cdr3_nt: TGTGCCAGCAGAAACCTAGGGTCAGATCAGCCCCAGCATTTT; clone_size: NA; j_call: TRBJ1-5; v_call: TRBV27; d_call: NA
cdr3_aa: CASSEARYGYTF; cdr3_nt: TGTGCCAGCAGTGAAGCGCGGTATGGCTACACCTTC; clone_size: few; j_call: TRBJ1-2; v_call: TRBV6-1; d_call: NA
cdr3_aa: CASSPQYTDTQYF; cdr3_nt: TGTGCCAGCAGTCCCCAGTACACAGATACGCAGTATTTT; clone_size: large; j_call: TRBJ2-3; v_call: TRBV28; d_call: NA
cdr3_aa: CAGSKERGDQETQYF; cdr3_nt: TGTGCCGGGAGTAAAGAAAGGGGTGATCAAGAGACCCAGTACTTC; clone_size: NA; j_call: TRBJ2-5; v_call: TRBV6-1; d_call: NA
cdr3_aa: CASSDGTGLMNTEAFF; cdr3_nt: TGTGCCAGCAGTGACGGGACAGGTCTCATGAACACTGAAGCTTTCTTT; clone_size: NA; j_call: TRBJ1-1; v_call: TRBV6-1; d_call: TRBD1
cdr3_aa: CSATRTSGDTDTQYF; cdr3_nt: TGCAGTGCTACCCGGACTAGCGGGGACACAGATACGCAGTATTTT; clone_size: NA; j_call: TRBJ2-3; v_call: TRBV20-1; d_call: TRBD2
cdr3_aa: CASRLQGPNSPLHF; cdr3_nt: TGTGCCAGCAGACTACAGGGTCCCAATTCACCCCTCCACTTT; clone_size: few; j_call: TRBJ1-6; v_call: TRBV6-1; d_call: NA
cdr3_aa: CATSRSGNTIYF; cdr3_nt: TGTGCCACCAGTCGCTCTGGAAACACCATATATTTT; clone_size: few; j_call: TRBJ1-3; v_call: TRBV24-1; d_call: NA
cdr3_aa: CASSSYTGTGELFF; cdr3_nt: TGTGCCAGCAGTTCGTATACAGGGACCGGGGAGCTGTTTTTT; clone_size: few; j_call: TRBJ2-2; v_call: TRBV27; d_call: NA
cdr3_aa: CDSSIFYRGERYF; cdr3_nt: TGTGACAGCAGCATATTTTATAGAGGAGAGCGGTACTTC; clone_size: few; j_call: TRBJ2-7; v_call: TRBV6-2/TRBV6-3; d_call: NA
cdr3_aa: CASSFRGQATDTQYF; cdr3_nt: TGTGCCAGCAGTTTTCGGGGACAAGCCACAGATACGCAGTATTTT; clone_size: NA; j_call: TRBJ2-3; v_call: TRBV27; d_call: NA
cdr3_aa: CASSPIEGTDTQYF; cdr3_nt: TGTGCCAGCAGCCCGATAGAGGGCACAGATACGCAGTATTTT; clone_size: few; j_call: TRBJ2-3; v_call: TRBV6-1; d_call: NA
cdr3_aa: CASSPRRTGTPGELFF; cdr3_nt: TGTGCCAGCAGCCCCCGCCGGACAGGGACCCCCGGGGAGCTGTTTTTT; clone_size: NA; j_call: TRBJ2-2; v_call: TRBV9; d_call: TRBD1
cdr3_aa: CASSSPGLAGGPWEQFF; cdr3_nt: TGTGCCAGCAGTTCTCCGGGACTAGCGGGAGGGCCTTGGGAGCAGTTCTTC; clone_size: NA; j_call: TRBJ2-1; v_call: TRBV28; d_call: TRBD2
cdr3_aa: CASSLVGSTDTQYF; cdr3_nt: TGTGCCAGCAGTTTAGTGGGGAGCACAGATACGCAGTATTTT; clone_size: NA; j_call: TRBJ2-3; v_call: TRBV27; d_call: NA
cdr3_aa: CASSLHGQLRIYYGYTF; cdr3_nt: TGTGCCAGCAGTTTGCACGGACAGTTGAGGATTTACTATGGCTACACCTTC; clone_size: NA; j_call: TRBJ1-2; v_call: TRBV28; d_call: NA